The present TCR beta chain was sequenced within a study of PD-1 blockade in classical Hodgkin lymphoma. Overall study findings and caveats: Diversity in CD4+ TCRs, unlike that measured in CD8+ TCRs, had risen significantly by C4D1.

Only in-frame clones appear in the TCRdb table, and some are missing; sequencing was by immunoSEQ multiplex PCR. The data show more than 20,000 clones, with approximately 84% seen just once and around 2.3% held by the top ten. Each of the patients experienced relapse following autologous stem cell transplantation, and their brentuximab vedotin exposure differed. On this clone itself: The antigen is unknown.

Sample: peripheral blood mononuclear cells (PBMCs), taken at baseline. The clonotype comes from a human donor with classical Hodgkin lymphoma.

The CDR3 DNA follows: TGTGCCAGGTCGGTGCAGGGTGCTGGAAACACCATATATTTT. Translated: CARSVQGAGNTIYF. The chain employs TRBV2 and TRBJ1-3; D perhaps matches TRBD1 (5 bases). In germline, CDR1 is SNHLY, CDR2 FYNNEI. V was cut by 9 bases and J by 2 bases, with 14 bases left in between. This CDR3 is built from 14 residues.